Sequencing of this TCR beta chain was carried out in a study of shared clonotypes between healthy human individuals. Looking at the study overall: Donors consisted of a couple of women and three men between 18 and 49.

As for this clone: As yet, its antigen is unknown.

Study-wide results and limits: The rarefaction results pointed to incomplete sorted-subset sequencing despite large depth.

The CDR3 contains 12 residues. Germline V gene data show CDR1 as MNHEY and CDR2 as SMNVEV (reference sequence). Trimming left V 5 bases short and J 4 bases short, with 6 bases between. Each sorted subset replicate got 200 ng genomic DNA, tens of thousands of genomes. Using immunoSEQ multiplex PCR, the repertoire was profiled, and TCRdb retains in-frame clones only, with some absent. This sample has 1.5 million to 2.5 million clones, with approximately 95% found just once. Naive CD8 cells, CD45RO-negative and positively selected for CCR7, excluded terminally differentiated effector memory CD45RA+ cells. Each sample came from a Caucasian adult donor living in Nashville, Tennessee.

The chain recombines TRBV27 with TRBJ2-1; D gene unclear. The clonotype comes from a man aged 18 to 35 in good health. Material: naive CD8+ T cells sorted from blood. The CDR3 reads CASSPYYNEQFF. For the CDR3, the DNA is TGTGCCAGCAGTCCCTATTACAATGAGCAGTTCTTC.